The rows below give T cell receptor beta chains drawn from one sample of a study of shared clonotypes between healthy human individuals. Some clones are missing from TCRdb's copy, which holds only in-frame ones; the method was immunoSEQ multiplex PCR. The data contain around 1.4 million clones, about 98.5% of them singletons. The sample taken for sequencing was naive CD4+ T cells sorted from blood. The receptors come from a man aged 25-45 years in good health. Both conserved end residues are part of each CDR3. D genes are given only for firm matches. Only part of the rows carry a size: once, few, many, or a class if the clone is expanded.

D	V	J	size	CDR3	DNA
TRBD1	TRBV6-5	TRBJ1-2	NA	CASTRQGLDGYTF	TGTGCCAGCACTAGACAGGGTTTAGATGGCTACACCTTC
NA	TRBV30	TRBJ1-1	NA	CAWSRNTEAFF	TGTGCCTGGAGTAGAAACACTGAAGCTTTCTTT
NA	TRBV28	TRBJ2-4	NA	CASSPQDSPYLAKNIQYF	TGTGCCAGCAGTCCCCAGGACAGTCCCTATCTAGCCAAAAACATTCAGTACTTC
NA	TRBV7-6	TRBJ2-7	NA	CASSLRSREQYF	TGTGCCAGCAGCTTAAGGAGCCGAGAGCAGTACTTC
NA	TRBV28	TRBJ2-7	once	CASSLYGSSYEQYF	TGTGCCAGCAGTTTATATGGGAGTAGCTACGAGCAGTACTTC
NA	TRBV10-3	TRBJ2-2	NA	CAISDKGRGKAGELFF	TGTGCCATCAGTGATAAGGGCAGGGGAAAAGCCGGGGAGCTGTTTTTT
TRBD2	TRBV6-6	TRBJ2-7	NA	CASNRQREGYEQYF	TGTGCCAGCAACCGTCAGCGGGAGGGTTACGAGCAGTACTTC
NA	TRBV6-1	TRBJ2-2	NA	CASLRRGLARELFF	TGTGCCAGCCTACGTCGGGGACTCGCCCGGGAGCTGTTTTTT
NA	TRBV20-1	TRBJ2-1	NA	CSATKYNEQFF	TGCAGTGCTACTAAGTACAATGAGCAGTTCTTC
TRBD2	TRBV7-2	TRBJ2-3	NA	CASSLEALAGITDTQYF	TGTGCCAGCAGCTTAGAGGCTCTAGCGGGGATCACAGATACGCAGTATTTT
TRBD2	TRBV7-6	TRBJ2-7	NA	CASSLASGSPILSEQYF	TGTGCCAGCAGCTTAGCTAGCGGGAGTCCCATTTTAAGCGAGCAGTACTTC
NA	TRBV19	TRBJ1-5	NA	CASRAKGGTGNQPQHF	TGTGCCAGTAGAGCTAAAGGGGGGACTGGCAATCAGCCCCAGCATTTT
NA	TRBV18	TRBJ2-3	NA	CASSSRATDTQYF	TGTGCCAGCTCGTCCAGGGCAACAGATACGCAGTATTTT
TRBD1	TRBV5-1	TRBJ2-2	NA	CASSLASGGFAGELFF	TGCGCCAGCAGCTTGGCGTCAGGGGGATTCGCCGGGGAGCTGTTTTTT
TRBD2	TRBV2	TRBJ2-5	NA	CASSTFAGAEQETQYF	TGTGCCAGCAGTACCTTCGCGGGAGCGGAACAAGAGACCCAGTACTTC
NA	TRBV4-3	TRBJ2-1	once	CASRHSLVGISNEQFF	TGCGCCAGCAGGCATAGCCTAGTCGGTATTAGCAATGAGCAGTTCTTC
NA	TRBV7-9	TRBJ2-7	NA	CASSSPAVARDHEQYF	TGTGCCAGCAGCTCTCCTGCCGTAGCGAGGGACCACGAGCAGTACTTC
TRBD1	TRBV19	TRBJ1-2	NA	CASTPTGDSYGYTF	TGTGCCAGTACCCCGACAGGGGACAGCTATGGCTACACCTTC
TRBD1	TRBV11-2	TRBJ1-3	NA	CASSKIRGDSGNTIYF	TGTGCCAGCAGCAAGATCAGGGGGGACTCTGGAAACACCATATATTTT
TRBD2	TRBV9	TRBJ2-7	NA	CASSVALAGVSEQYF	TGTGCCAGCAGCGTAGCACTAGCGGGGGTTAGCGAGCAGTACTTC
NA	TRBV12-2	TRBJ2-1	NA	CASRRTSGCVLSNEQFF	TGTGCAAGTCGCCGGACTAGCGGGTGCGTCCTTTCCAATGAGCAGTTCTTC
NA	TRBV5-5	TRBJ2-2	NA	CASSPKKGPTPNTGELFF	TGTGCCAGCAGCCCCAAAAAAGGGCCAACTCCGAACACCGGGGAGCTGTTTTTT
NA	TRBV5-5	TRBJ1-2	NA	CASSLGGDFGYTF	TGTGCCAGCAGCTTGGGTGGCGATTTTGGCTACACCTTC
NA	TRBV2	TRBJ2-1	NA	CASSGSSNEQFF	TGTGCCAGTTCGGGGAGTAGCAATGAGCAGTTCTTC
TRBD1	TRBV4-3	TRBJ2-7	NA	CASSQGDRGRHEQYF	TGCGCCAGCAGCCAGGGAGACAGGGGGCGACACGAGCAGTACTTC
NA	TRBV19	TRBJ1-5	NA	CASTTGFYGNQPQHF	TGTGCCAGTACTACAGGATTTTATGGCAATCAGCCCCAGCATTTT
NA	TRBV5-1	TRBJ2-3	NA	CASSSAGQDTQYF	TGCGCCAGCAGCTCGGCAGGTCAAGATACGCAGTATTTT
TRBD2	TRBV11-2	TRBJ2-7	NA	CASSLGGGTYEQYF	TGTGCCAGCAGCTTAGGCGGGGGTACCTACGAGCAGTACTTC
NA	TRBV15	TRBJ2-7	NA	CATSDGGRRYEQYF	TGTGCCACCAGCGACGGGGGGCGCAGATACGAGCAGTACTTC
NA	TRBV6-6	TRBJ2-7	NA	CASSYPRGSNEQYF	TGTGCCAGCAGTTACCCTAGGGGTAGCAACGAGCAGTACTTC
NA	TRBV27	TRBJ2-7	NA	CASRMSGNSYEQYF	TGTGCCAGCAGGATGTCCGGCAACTCCTACGAGCAGTACTTC
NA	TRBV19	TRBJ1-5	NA	CASSMDTNQPQHF	TGTGCCAGTAGTATGGACACGAATCAGCCCCAGCATTTT
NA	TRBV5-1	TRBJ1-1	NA	CASSQLLENTEAFF	TGCGCCAGCAGCCAGTTATTAGAAAACACTGAAGCTTTCTTT
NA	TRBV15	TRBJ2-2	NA	CATSRDRWDRELFF	TGTGCCACCAGCAGAGATCGGTGGGACCGGGAGCTGTTTTTT
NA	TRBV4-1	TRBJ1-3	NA	CASSQVFFGNTIYF	TGCGCCAGCAGCCAAGTCTTTTTTGGAAACACCATATATTTT
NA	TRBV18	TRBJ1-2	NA	CASSPSAEQGLGYTF	TGTGCCAGCTCACCATCGGCCGAACAAGGACTTGGCTACACCTTC
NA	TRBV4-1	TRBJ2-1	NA	CASSQGSGYNEQFF	TGCGCCAGCAGCCAAGGGTCAGGGTACAATGAGCAGTTCTTC
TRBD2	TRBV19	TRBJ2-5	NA	CASSRTSGRMRETQYF	TGTGCCAGTAGTCGGACTAGCGGGAGAATGAGAGAGACCCAGTACTTC
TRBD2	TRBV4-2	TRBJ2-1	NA	CASSQPGTSGNEQFF	TGTGCCAGCAGCCAACCCGGGACTAGCGGTAATGAGCAGTTCTTC
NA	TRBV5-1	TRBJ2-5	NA	CASSLWARSLQETQYF	TGCGCCAGCAGCTTGTGGGCCAGGAGCCTACAAGAGACCCAGTACTTC
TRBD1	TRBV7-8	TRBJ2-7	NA	CASSLDSGGTGPYEQYF	TGTGCCAGCAGCTTAGATTCAGGAGGGACAGGTCCCTACGAGCAGTACTTC
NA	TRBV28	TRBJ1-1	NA	CASRGLTEAFF	TGTGCCAGCAGGGGGCTCACTGAAGCTTTCTTT
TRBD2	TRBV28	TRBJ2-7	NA	CASRGSGTNYEQYF	TGTGCCAGCAGGGGGAGCGGGACTAACTACGAGCAGTACTTC
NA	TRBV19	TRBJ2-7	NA	CASLAVTYEQYF	TGTGCCAGTCTGGCCGTTACCTACGAGCAGTACTTC
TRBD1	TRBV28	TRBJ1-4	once	CASSTRDRFNEKLFF	TGTGCCAGCAGTACCCGGGACAGGTTTAATGAAAAACTGTTTTTT
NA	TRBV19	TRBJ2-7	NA	CASSSLVATYEQYF	TGTGCCAGTAGTTCCCTTGTGGCGACCTACGAGCAGTACTTC
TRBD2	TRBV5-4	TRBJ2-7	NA	CASSLSGLAGGTYEQYF	TGTGCCAGCAGCTTGTCGGGACTAGCGGGAGGTACCTACGAGCAGTACTTC
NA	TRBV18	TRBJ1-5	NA	CASSPDPYQPQHF	TGTGCCAGCTCACCCGACCCCTATCAGCCCCAGCATTTT
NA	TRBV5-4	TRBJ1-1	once	CASSLYRAGGITEAFF	TGTGCCAGCAGCTTGTACAGGGCAGGCGGAATAACTGAAGCTTTCTTT
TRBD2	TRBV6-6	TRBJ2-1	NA	CASSGGGRANEQFF	TGTGCCAGCAGTGGTGGCGGGAGGGCCAATGAGCAGTTCTTC
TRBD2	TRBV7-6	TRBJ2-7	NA	CASSLLLSGSKIYEQYF	TGTGCCAGCAGCTTACTCCTAAGCGGGAGTAAAATCTACGAGCAGTACTTC
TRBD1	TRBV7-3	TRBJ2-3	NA	CASSLRDSPTDTQYF	TGTGCCAGCAGCTTAAGGGACAGCCCCACAGATACGCAGTATTTT
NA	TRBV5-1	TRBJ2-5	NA	CASSLGVSAGQETQYF	TGCGCCAGCAGCTTGGGAGTATCGGCAGGTCAAGAGACCCAGTACTTC
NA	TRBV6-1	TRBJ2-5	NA	CASQSLTQYF	TGTGCCAGCCAGTCTTTGACCCAGTACTTC
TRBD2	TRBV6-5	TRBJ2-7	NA	CASSGLVSPYEQYF	TGTGCCAGCAGTGGACTAGTAAGCCCCTACGAGCAGTACTTC